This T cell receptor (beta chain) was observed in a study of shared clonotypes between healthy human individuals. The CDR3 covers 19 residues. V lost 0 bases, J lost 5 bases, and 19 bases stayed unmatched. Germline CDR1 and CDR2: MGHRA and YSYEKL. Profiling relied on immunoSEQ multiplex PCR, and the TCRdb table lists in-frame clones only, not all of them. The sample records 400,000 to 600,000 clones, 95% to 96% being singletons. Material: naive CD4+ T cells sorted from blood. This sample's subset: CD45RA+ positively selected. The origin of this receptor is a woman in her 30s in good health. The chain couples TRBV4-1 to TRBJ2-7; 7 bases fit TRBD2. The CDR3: CASSQDNFSLRGRAHEQYF. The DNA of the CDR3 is TGCGCCAGCAGCCAAGATAATTTCAGTCTTCGGGGGAGGGCCCACGAGCAGTACTTC.